This is a list of T cell receptor beta chains from one sample in a study of human T cells and chemical hapten exposure. One entry per CDR3 protein, called by TCRdb with MiXCR from the RACE reads. The data contain around 75,000 distinct CDR3 sequences, 10% of them seen just once; the ten biggest clones take up about 6.9%. The sequencing here drew on whole blood, taken in connection with sensitization to the hapten diphenylcyclopropenone (DPC). The receptors stem from a woman aged 50 to 65 with alopecia areata. Some clones in this sample may be carry-over from other donors' samples. Both conserved end residues are part of each CDR3. A D gene is named only where the DNA matches it firmly. The size entry is marked missing in some rows and otherwise reads once, few, many or a size class.

abundance	j_gene	d_gene	v_gene	CDR3nt	CDR3aa
many	TRBJ2-7	TRBD1	TRBV5-1	TGCGCCAGCAGCTTGGACAGGGGGCAGGTCGACGAGCAGTACTTC	CASSLDRGQVDEQYF
many	TRBJ1-4	-	TRBV11-2	TGTGCCAGCAGCTTAGGAGGGGCCCGGCGTAATGAAAAACTGTTTTTT	CASSLGGARRNEKLFF
-	TRBJ2-5	TRBD2	TRBV7-9	TGTGCCAGCAGCCCGGGACTAGCGGGAACAGAGACCCAGTACTTC	CASSPGLAGTETQYF
-	TRBJ1-6	TRBD1	TRBV6-5	TGTGCCAGCACCACAGGGGGAGCTTATAATTCACCCCTCCACTTT	CASTTGGAYNSPLHF
many	TRBJ2-1	-	TRBV18	TGTGCCAGCTCACCCGGGTCTCGACTCTACAATGAGCAGTTCTTC	CASSPGSRLYNEQFF
-	TRBJ2-3	-	TRBV5-1	TGCGCCAGCAGCTTGGAGGGTAGCGGAGCACCTACCCTCACAGATACGCAGTATTTT	CASSLEGSGAPTLTDTQYF
many	TRBJ2-7	-	TRBV6-5	TGTGCCAGCAGTCTCCCCCAGGCCTACGAGCAGTACTTC	CASSLPQAYEQYF
many	TRBJ1-5	-	TRBV6-5	TGTGCCAGCAGTTGGACGGGTGATAGCAATCAGCCCCAGCATTTT	CASSWTGDSNQPQHF
-	TRBJ2-1	-	TRBV6-5	TGTGCCAGCAGTTACGGCGGGTTCTCCTACAATGAGCAGTTCTTC	CASSYGGFSYNEQFF
few	TRBJ1-2	-	TRBV29-1	TGCAGCGCGTCTAGGAATGGCTACACCTTC	CSASRNGYTF